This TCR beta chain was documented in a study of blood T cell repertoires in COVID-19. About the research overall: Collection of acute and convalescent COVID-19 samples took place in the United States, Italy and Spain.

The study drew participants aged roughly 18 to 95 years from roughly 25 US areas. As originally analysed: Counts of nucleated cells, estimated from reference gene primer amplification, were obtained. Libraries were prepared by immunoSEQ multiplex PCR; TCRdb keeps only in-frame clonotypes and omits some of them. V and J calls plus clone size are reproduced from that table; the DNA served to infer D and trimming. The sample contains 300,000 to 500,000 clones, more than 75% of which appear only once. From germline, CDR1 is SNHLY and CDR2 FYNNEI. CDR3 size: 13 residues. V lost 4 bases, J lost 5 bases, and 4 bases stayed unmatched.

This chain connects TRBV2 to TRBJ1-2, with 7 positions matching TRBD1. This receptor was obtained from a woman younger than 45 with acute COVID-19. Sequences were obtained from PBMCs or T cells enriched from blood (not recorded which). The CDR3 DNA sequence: TGTGCCAGCAGTGTGACAGGGACGTATGGCTACACCTTC. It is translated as CASSVTGTYGYTF.